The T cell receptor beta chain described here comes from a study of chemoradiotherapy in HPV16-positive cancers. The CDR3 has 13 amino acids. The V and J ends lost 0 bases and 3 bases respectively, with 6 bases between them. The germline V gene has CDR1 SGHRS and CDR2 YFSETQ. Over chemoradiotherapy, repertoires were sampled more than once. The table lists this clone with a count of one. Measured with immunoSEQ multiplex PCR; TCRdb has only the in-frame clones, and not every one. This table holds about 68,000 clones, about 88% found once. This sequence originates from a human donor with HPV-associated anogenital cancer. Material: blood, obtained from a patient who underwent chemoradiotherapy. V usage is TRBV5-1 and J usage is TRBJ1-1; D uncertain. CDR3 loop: CASSLDGDTEAFF. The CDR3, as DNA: TGCGCCAGCAGCTTGGATGGGGACACTGAAGCTTTCTTT.